These 28 T cell receptor beta chains originate from one sample sequenced in a study of blood T cell repertoires in COVID-19. Repertoires were generated with immunoSEQ multiplex PCR, while TCRdb's copy carries only in-frame clones and drops some. The sample lists roughly 150,000 clones, 84% occurring once. The sample consisted of peripheral blood. The receptors stem from a woman older than 75 with COVID-19, enrolled during active disease.

The gene calls are TRBV2 and TRBJ2-7, with TRBD1 matching 9 bases. V lost 8 bases and J lost 2; bases outside the gene matches: 4. The CDR3 has 13 residues. Germline assignment: CDR1 SNHLY and CDR2 FYNNEI. CDR3: CASGTGTTYEQYF. The CDR3 DNA follows: TGTGCCAGCGGGACAGGGACTACCTACGAGCAGTACTTC. Looking up the rest from reference TRBV2 and TRBJ2-7 gives the full variable domain: EPEVTQTPSHQVTQMGQEVILRCVPISNHLYFYWYRQILGQKVEFLVSFYNNEISEKSEIFDDQFSVERPDGSNFTLKIRSTKLEDSAMYFCASGTGTTYEQYFGPGTRLTVT.

DNA of the CDR3: TGTGCCTGGAGTGTACTAGCGGGAGTCGGTACGCAGTATTTT. Translation gives CAWSVLAGVGTQYF. V and J are TRBV30 and TRBJ2-3; 11 nucleotides align to TRBD2. The CDR3 consists of 14 residues. J lost 8 bases, V lost 0 bases, and 4 bases had no gene match. CDR1 GTSNPN and CDR2 SVGIG come from the germline V gene (reference sequence).

This clone has just a few counts. V gene TRBV10-1 combines with J gene TRBJ1-5; D uncertain. The V gene lost 7 bases and the J gene lost 1 base, with 23 bases spanning the gap. The CDR3 has 18 amino acids. CDR1 is WNHNN, CDR2 SYGVQD, per germline (reference sequence). This CDR3 reads CASTYGWAPFKSNQPQHF. The CDR3 region has the DNA TGCGCCAGCACCTATGGGTGGGCGCCGTTCAAAAGCAATCAGCCCCAGCATTTT.

The chain employs TRBV20-1 and TRBJ1-4; D remains ambiguous. The germline V gene encodes CDR1 DFQATT and CDR2 SNEGSKA (reference sequence). The CDR3 runs to 11 residues. Trimming shortened V by 3 bases and J by 6 bases, and 5 bases separated the two germline ends. CDR3 protein: CSARRYEKLFF. CDR3 nucleotides: TGCAGTGCTAGGCGTTATGAAAAACTGTTTTTT.

The chain uses TRBV10-1 and TRBJ2-1, with TRBD2 as a possible D gene (5 bases). This CDR3 comprises 14 residues. The germline gives CDR1 WNHNN, CDR2 SYGVQD (reference sequence). The V and J ends lost 4 bases and 1 base respectively, with 8 bases between them. The CDR3 here is CASSVSVSYNEQFF. CDR3 coding DNA: TGCGCCAGCAGTGTTAGCGTATCCTACAATGAGCAGTTCTTC.

The rearrangement uses TRBV18 and TRBJ2-3; D is uncertain. V shed 3 bases and J shed 2 bases, with 6 bases lying between them. The CDR3 has 13 residues. Germline V gene sequence: CDR1 KGHSH, CDR2 LQKENI. The CDR3 reads CASSPPPTDTQYF. Here the CDR3 DNA reads TGTGCCAGCTCACCCCCTCCCACAGATACGCAGTATTTT. Variable domain in full (rest from reference TRBV18 and TRBJ2-3): NAGVMQNPRHLVRRRGQEARLRCSPMKGHSHVYWYRQLPEEGLKFMVYLQKENIIDESGMPKERFSAEFPKEGPSILRIQQVVRGDSAAYFCASSPPPTDTQYFGPGTRLTVL.

The table lists this clone with a count of one. The rearrangement joins TRBV7-9 to TRBJ1-1; TRBD1 matches at 7 bases. J gave up 1 base and V 6 bases, and 5 bases lay outside the gene matches. The length of the CDR3 is 14 residues. CDR1 is SEHNR and CDR2 is FQNEAQ in the germline V gene (reference sequence). CDR3 protein: CASRERQGNTEAFF. In nucleotides, the CDR3 is TGTGCCAGCAGAGAAAGACAGGGGAACACTGAAGCTTTCTTT.

The rearrangement links TRBV5-1 to TRBJ1-4, with 8 bases aligning to TRBD1. Germline values: CDR1 SGHRS, CDR2 YFSETQ. After removal of 5 bases from V and 6 bases from J, the junction contained 6 bases not matched to a gene. There are 14 residues in the CDR3. In DNA form, the CDR3 reads TGCGCCAGCAGTTTGACAGGGGTGGATGAAAAACTGTTTTTT. This gives the protein CASSLTGVDEKLFF.

The chain combines TRBV18 with TRBJ1-1; D uncertain. V was trimmed by 3 bases and J by 0 bases, leaving 11 bases between them. CDR3 length: 15 residues. Germline CDR1 and CDR2: KGHSH and LQKENI. The CDR3 is CASSPLGDLNTEAFF. In nucleotides, the CDR3 is TGTGCCAGCTCACCTCTGGGAGACTTGAACACTGAAGCTTTCTTT.

This rearrangement joins TRBV10-3 to TRBJ2-5; 7 bases are shared with TRBD1. The V and J ends lost 0 bases and 5 bases, in that order; junction bases with no gene match: 6. The CDR3 has 15 residues. The germline V gene encodes CDR1 ENHRY and CDR2 SYGVKD. The chain's CDR3 is CAISESRGPPETQYF. As DNA, the CDR3 is TGTGCCATCAGTGAGTCGAGGGGGCCTCCTGAGACCCAGTACTTC.

The rearrangement uses TRBV7-8 and TRBJ2-3; possibly TRBD1 for D (5 bases). The CDR3 has 14 residues. The ends were cut back, 5 bases at V and 2 bases at J, with 11 bases in the middle. Germline CDR1 is SGHVS and CDR2 is FQNEAQ. The CDR3 DNA sequence: TGTGCCAGCAGCCGAGAAGGGGCCACAGATACGCAGTATTTT. Encoded protein: CASSREGATDTQYF. The full variable domain, in which reference TRBV7-8 and TRBJ2-3 provide the parts outside the CDR3, is GAGVSQSPRYKVAKRGQDVALRCDPISGHVSLFWYQQALGQGPEFLTYFQNEAQLDKSGLPSDRFFAERPEGSVSTLKIQRTQQEDSAVYLCASSREGATDTQYFGPGTRLTVL.

This rearrangement joins TRBV7-9 to TRBJ1-4; TRBD1 is a possible D gene (5 bases). The germline CDR1 and CDR2 sequences are SEHNR and FQNEAQ (reference sequence). Trimming shortened V by 0 bases and J by 8 bases, and 13 bases separated the two germline ends. The CDR3 runs 15 residues. CDR3 in DNA: TGTGCCAGCAGCTTAGCTTGGACATACAGGGAAAAACTGTTTTTT. Translated, it gives CASSLAWTYREKLFF.

The chain carries TRBV9 and TRBJ2-5; D gene ambiguous. The CDR3 contains 14 residues. Trimming left V 0 bases short and J 1 base short, with 7 bases between. Germline CDR1 reads SGDLS; CDR2 reads YYNGEE. The DNA for the CDR3 is TGTGCCAGCAGCGTAGGAACAGCCCAAGAGACCCAGTACTTC. Translating it yields CASSVGTAQETQYF.

The V and J genes are TRBV24-1 and TRBJ2-7, with TRBD2 identical over 10 bases. The V gene's germline CDR1 is KGHDR and CDR2 SFDVKD. Unmatched junction bases numbered 28, after V lost 3 bases and J lost 0 bases. The CDR3 consists of 24 residues. CDR3 loop: CATSDTRGPLIFGASGRCSYEQYF. The CDR3 DNA is TGTGCCACCAGTGATACGAGGGGGCCCCTCATTTTTGGTGCTAGCGGGAGATGCTCCTACGAGCAGTACTTC.

Note on this clone: Since the CDR3 does not end with the conserved phenylalanine or tryptophan, this likely comes from a read error. It is unclear where the CDR3 begins or ends on the DNA, so no DNA is shown, and the CDR3 is as TCRdb lists it. V and J are TRBV3-1 (or the pseudogene TRBV3-2) and TRBJ2-3; TRBD2 is the table's D call and was not checked against the DNA. Germline loops: CDR1 LGHDT, CDR2 YNNKEL (reference sequence). A total of 9 residues make up the CDR3, ends included. The CDR3 here is CASSQDAGA.

J is TRBJ1-3 and V is TRBV9; 8 bases fit TRBD1. J gave up 5 bases and V 2 bases, and 15 bases lay outside the gene matches. From germline, CDR1 is SGDLS and CDR2 YYNGEE. This CDR3 is 18 amino acids long. The CDR3 DNA is TGTGCCAGCAGCGTTAATAGGGGGACAGGAGACGGGAGAAACACCATATATTTT. It specifies CASSVNRGTGDGRNTIYF. Using reference TRBV9 and TRBJ1-3 for the parts outside the CDR3, the full variable domain is DSGVTQTPKHLITATGQRVTLRCSPRSGDLSVYWYQQSLDQGLQFLIQYYNGEERAKGNILERFSAQQFPDLHSELNLSSLELGDSALYFCASSVNRGTGDGRNTIYFGEGSWLTVV.

DNA of the CDR3: TGCGCCAGCAGCTTGGAGGGGCTAGCGGGAAAGGGAGGGACCCAGTACTTC. This translates into CASSLEGLAGKGGTQYF. The chain has TRBV5-1 and TRBJ2-5; 9 bases align to TRBD2. The CDR3 loop spans 17 amino acids. Looked up from germline, CDR1 is SGHRS and CDR2 is YFSETQ. J was trimmed by 7 bases and V by 0 bases; bases with no gene match: 13.

This chain links TRBV12-3 or TRBV12-4 with TRBJ2-2; the D gene is possibly TRBD2 (5 bases). CDR3 size: 11 residues. The V end was cut by 4 bases, the J end by 8 bases, with 5 bases between. This chain's CDR3 is CASSSGGELFF. CDR3 nucleotide sequence: TGTGCCAGCAGTTCGGGGGGGGAGCTGTTTTTT.

The chain uses TRBV7-9 and TRBJ2-1, with 8 nucleotides matching TRBD2. Germline lookup yields CDR1 SEHNR and CDR2 FQNEAQ (reference sequence). Trimming took 8 bases from V and 6 from J; bases not matched to a gene: 9. This CDR3 region has 14 residues. This CDR3 is CASREREKVNEQFF. DNA of the CDR3: TGTGCCAGCCGTGAGCGGGAGAAGGTCAATGAGCAGTTCTTC.

The rearrangement uses TRBV28 and TRBJ2-3, with 9 bases aligning to TRBD2. Losses at the gene ends were 10 bases for V and 2 bases for J; bases not matched to a gene: 7. The CDR3 runs to 14 residues. Germline CDR1 MDHEN, CDR2 SYDVKM. In nucleotides, the CDR3 is TGTGCCACCTCACTAGCGGGTTACACAGATACGCAGTATTTT. Amino acid sequence: CATSLAGYTDTQYF.

This chain connects TRBV6-6 to TRBJ1-5; 7 bases are a match to TRBD1. The junction had 3 bases not matched to a gene; V was cut back by 1 base and J by 0 bases. The CDR3 runs 16 residues. The germline CDR1 and CDR2 sequences are MNHNY and SVGAGI (reference sequence). The CDR3 reads CASSYFTGDSNQPQHF. The DNA for the CDR3 is TGTGCCAGCAGTTACTTCACAGGGGATAGCAATCAGCCCCAGCATTTT.

This chain joins TRBV19 and TRBJ1-5; a weak D match, TRBD1 (5 bases). V gave up 6 bases and J gave up 3 bases, with 9 bases separating them. The CDR3 has 13 residues. The germline V gene has CDR1 LNHDA and CDR2 SQIVND (reference sequence). The CDR3 reads CASSRVNNQPQHF. CDR3 coding DNA: TGTGCCAGTAGCAGGGTTAACAATCAGCCCCAGCATTTT.

This chain uses TRBV6-5 with TRBJ2-7; 8 bases line up with TRBD1. The CDR3 spans 15 residues. From germline, CDR1 is MNHEY and CDR2 SVGAGI. The V and J ends lost 2 bases and 3 bases, in that order; junction bases with no gene match: 6. The CDR3 DNA is TGTGCCAGCAGTTACCGGCCAGGGGGCTTCTACGAGCAGTACTTC. Protein product: CASSYRPGGFYEQYF.

The chain carries TRBV7-9 and TRBJ2-5; 7 bases line up with TRBD1. The CDR3 spans 15 residues. From germline, CDR1 is SEHNR and CDR2 FQNEAQ (reference sequence). Trimming removed 4 bases from V and 3 bases from J; junction bases left unmatched: 8. The CDR3 reads CASSSGTVLEETQYF. CDR3 DNA sequence: TGTGCCAGCAGCTCCGGGACAGTCTTAGAAGAGACCCAGTACTTC.

The CDR3 DNA is TGTGCTAGTGGTTTGGTACACCCCGTTCCCTTGACAGCTATCACAGATACGCAGTATTTT. Translating it yields CASGLVHPVPLTAITDTQYF. This chain connects TRBV12-5 to TRBJ2-3; D possibly corresponds to TRBD1 (5 bases). In germline, CDR1 is LGHNT, CDR2 FRNRAP. V dropped 0 bases and J dropped 2 bases, with 24 bases sitting between them. The length of the CDR3 is 20 residues.

V usage is TRBV3-1 (or the pseudogene TRBV3-2) and J usage is TRBJ2-3, with 8 positions matching TRBD2. Germline assignment: CDR1 LGHDT and CDR2 YNNKEL (reference sequence). The V and J ends lost 3 bases and 3 bases, in that order; junction bases with no gene match: 8. The CDR3 spans 16 residues. CDR3 protein: CASSQFSGVVTDTQYF. The CDR3 bases are TGTGCCAGCAGCCAGTTTAGCGGGGTAGTAACAGATACGCAGTATTTT.

The chain couples TRBV10-3 to TRBJ2-7, with D possibly being TRBD1 (6 bases). The CDR3 spans 14 residues. The V gene lost 6 bases and the J gene lost 2 bases, with 14 bases spanning the gap. Germline lookup yields CDR1 ENHRY and CDR2 SYGVKD. The CDR3, as DNA: TGTGCCATCAGGGACCTGACAGGAGCCTACGAGCAGTACTTC. Translation gives CAIRDLTGAYEQYF.

The sample holds one count of this clone. Other DNA sequences in this specimen translate into the identical CDR3. This chain uses TRBV3-1 (or the pseudogene TRBV3-2) with TRBJ2-2; TRBD2 matches 11 bases. Looked up from germline, CDR1 is LGHDT and CDR2 is YNNKEL (reference sequence). The CDR3 covers 16 residues. Trimming removed 6 bases from V and 1 base from J; junction bases left unmatched: 4. This chain's CDR3 is CASRPTSGGNTGELFF. The CDR3 DNA reads TGTGCCAGCAGACCTACTAGCGGGGGGAACACCGGGGAGCTGTTTTTT.